The entry below describes one T cell receptor beta chain. Per the authors' pipeline: Estimation of nucleated cell counts relied on the amplification of reference gene primers. Only in-frame clones appear in the TCRdb table, and some are missing; sequencing was by immunoSEQ multiplex PCR. V and J calls and clone size follow that table, whereas D and trimming were derived from the DNA. The table records about 170,000 clones, 83% of them present only once. Germline CDR1 SGHTA, CDR2 FQGNSA. The CDR3 runs to 17 residues. The V segment lost 1 base and the J segment 4 bases; nucleotides outside the gene matches: 11. The sample is drawn from a study of blood T cell repertoires in COVID-19. Looking at the study overall: The United States, Italy and Spain supplied acute and convalescent COVID-19 samples.

Sequencing used peripheral blood. The chain joins TRBV7-2 to TRBJ2-5; TRBD1 matches at 8 bases. The TCR comes from a woman older than 75 with acute or convalescent COVID-19. CDR3 DNA sequence: TGTGCCAGCAGCTTAGGTACCCTAACAGGGGGGTCAGAGACCCAGTACTTC. Amino acid sequence: CASSLGTLTGGSETQYF.